A selection of T cell receptor beta chains follows, all from one sample in a study of blood T cell repertoires in COVID-19. Using immunoSEQ multiplex PCR, the repertoire was profiled, and TCRdb retains in-frame clones only, with some absent. The table lists 360,000 or so clones, roughly 89% of them singletons, with approximately 4.1% in the top ten. Sample: peripheral blood. The receptors derive from an older woman with COVID-19, enrolled during active disease. Each CDR3 is given with its conserved first and last residue. The D gene is left open where the match is weak. Clone size, where shown, is once, few, many, or a class for clones that have expanded.

V	J	D	size	DNA	CDR3
TRBV7-9	TRBJ1-1	-	-	TGTGCCAGCAGCTTCGACACAGGGAACACTGAAGCTTTCTTT	CASSFDTGNTEAFF
TRBV4-1	TRBJ1-3	TRBD1	-	TGCGCCAGCAGCCAAATGGGACAGGGGTTGTACACCATATATTTT	CASSQMGQGLYTIYF
TRBV5-1	TRBJ1-6	-	-	TGCGCCAGCAGCCTAATGGACAGTATTTCCTCACCCCTCCACTTT	CASSLMDSISSPLHF
TRBV27	TRBJ1-1	-	once	TGTGCCAGCAGTTCTCCAGGGATGAGAAACACTGAAGCTTTCTTT	CASSSPGMRNTEAFF
TRBV7-9	TRBJ2-1	-	-	TGTGCCAGCAGCTCTTCGAATGAGCAGTTCTTC	CASSSSNEQFF
TRBV20-1	TRBJ2-7	TRBD1	-	TGCAGTGCTAGTCCCCGGACAGGGGTCGCCTACGAGCAGTACTTC	CSASPRTGVAYEQYF
TRBV27	TRBJ1-2	TRBD1	-	TGTGCCAGCAGTTTATCGGGTGCCACAGGGGGCAGGTCGTACTATGGCTACACCTTC	CASSLSGATGGRSYYGYTF
TRBV7-9	TRBJ2-5	-	-	TGTGCCAGCAGCACACAGGCGGCGGGGGAGACCCAGTACTTC	CASSTQAAGETQYF
TRBV6-1	TRBJ2-5	-	-	TGTGCCAGCAGTGAAATTCTCCAAGAGACCCAGTACTTC	CASSEILQETQYF
TRBV4-1	TRBJ1-4	-	-	TGCGCCAGCAGCCCCGGCAATGGGGCGACTAATGAAAAACTGTTTTTT	CASSPGNGATNEKLFF
TRBV5-1	TRBJ2-2	-	-	TGCGCCAGCAGCTTGACGGCGAACACCGGGGAGCTGTTTTTT	CASSLTANTGELFF
TRBV19	TRBJ2-3	TRBD2	-	TGTGCCAGTAGTATGAGTGTGCGGGGGGGACACACAGATACGCAGTATTTT	CASSMSVRGGHTDTQYF
TRBV3-1/TRBV3-2	TRBJ2-1	TRBD1	-	TGTGCCAGCAGCCAAGATCGGGGACAGTACAATGAGCAGTTCTTC	CASSQDRGQYNEQFF
TRBV28	TRBJ1-1	-	-	TGTGCCAGCAGTTCTCCGGGGGAGAACACTGAAGCTTTCTTT	CASSSPGENTEAFF
TRBV5-1	TRBJ2-6	-	-	TGCGCCAGCAGCTTCGCCGCCAAGGGGGAATCTGGGGCCAACGTCCTGACTTTC	CASSFAAKGESGANVLTF
TRBV7-3	TRBJ2-1	-	few	TGTGCCAGCAGCTCGTCGCGGCAACCGAGGATTGAGCAGTTCTTC	CASSSSRQPRIEQFF
TRBV6-6	TRBJ1-5	-	-	TGTGCCAGCAGCCGATGGGGGCAGTCTAATAGCAATCAGCCCCAGCATTTT	CASSRWGQSNSNQPQHF
TRBV7-8	TRBJ1-5	-	few	TGTGCCAGCAGCTTAGACCCTCCATTACCTCTATTCAATCAGCCCCAGCATTTT	CASSLDPPLPLFNQPQHF
TRBV6-4	TRBJ1-1	-	-	TGTGCCAGCAGTTTACATCGGGACACTGAAGCTTTCTTT	CASSLHRDTEAFF
TRBV10-2	TRBJ2-6	TRBD2	-	TGCGCCAGCCACCGGACTAGCGGGGGCTCTGGGGCCAACGTCCTGACTTTC	CASHRTSGGSGANVLTF
TRBV7-6	TRBJ1-1	-	once	TGTGCCAGCAGCCGGATGGGGCCTGAAGCTTTCTTT	CASSRMGPEAFF
TRBV9	TRBJ2-1	-	-	TGTGCCAGCAGCGCCCGCGAACCCTACAATGAGCAGTTCTTC	CASSAREPYNEQFF
TRBV6-1	TRBJ1-2	-	few	TGTGCCAGCAGTGGATGGGCTGGGACTTCTAACTATGGCTACACCTTC	CASSGWAGTSNYGYTF
TRBV7-9	TRBJ1-1	-	-	TGTGCCAGCAGCTTAGTGTACGGAGAATACACTGAAGCTTTCTTT	CASSLVYGEYTEAFF
TRBV11-2	TRBJ1-2	TRBD1	-	TGTGCCAGCAGCTCGGAGACAGGGCTGTATGGCTACACCTTC	CASSSETGLYGYTF
TRBV10-2	TRBJ1-2	TRBD1	-	TGCGCCAGCAGTGAGTTAACAGGGGATGGCTACACCTTC	CASSELTGDGYTF
TRBV6-5	TRBJ1-4	-	-	TGTGCCAGCCAGAACAGGGCTAATGAAAAACTGTTTTTT	CASQNRANEKLFF
TRBV6-5	TRBJ2-5	-	-	TGTGCCAGCAGTTACTCGAGTAGTAGCTTTGAGACCCAGTACTTC	CASSYSSSSFETQYF
TRBV5-1	TRBJ1-4	-	-	TGCGCCAGCAGCTTAACAGGGCGAGAAAAACTGTTTTTT	CASSLTGREKLFF
TRBV27	TRBJ1-1	-	-	TGTGCCAGCTCCCCTTGGGGGGACACTGAAGCTTTCTTT	CASSPWGDTEAFF
TRBV14	TRBJ2-1	TRBD2	few	TGTGCCAGCAGCCTCGTCCCGGGACTAGCGGGGGGGCTAAATGAGCAGTTCTTC	CASSLVPGLAGGLNEQFF
TRBV7-9	TRBJ1-5	-	-	TGTGCCAGCAGCCCCGCGATAGGGCAGGGCGGTCAGCCCCAGCATTTT	CASSPAIGQGGQPQHF
TRBV18	TRBJ1-1	-	-	TGTGCCAGCTCACCCACAAGGGGAGGGAAGGCTGAAGCTTTCTTT	CASSPTRGGKAEAFF
TRBV12-5	TRBJ1-6	TRBD1	-	TGTGCTAGTGGTAAGGACAGGGGAGGTTCACCCCTCCACTTT	CASGKDRGGSPLHF
TRBV5-1	TRBJ1-1	-	-	TGCGCCAGCAGCATTTGGACAGCCATGAACACTGAAGCTTTCTTT	CASSIWTAMNTEAFF
TRBV10-2	TRBJ2-2	TRBD1	-	TGCGCCAGCAGTGATCGAGGGGGCAGCACCGGGGAGCTGTTTTTT	CASSDRGGSTGELFF
TRBV30	TRBJ1-5	-	-	TGTGCCTGGAGGAGGAATAGCAATCAGCCCCAGCATTTT	CAWRRNSNQPQHF
TRBV7-5	TRBJ2-2	-	-	TGTGTCAGAAGCCCCTCGAGGATCGCGAACACCGGGGAGCTGTTTTTT	CVRSPSRIANTGELFF
TRBV18	TRBJ2-5	TRBD1	-	TGTGCCAGCTCACCAGGTGACAGGGGGGAGACCCAGTACTTC	CASSPGDRGETQYF
TRBV28	TRBJ2-2	TRBD2	-	TGTGCCAGCAGTTTAAAACGACTAGCGGGGGGCTCGACGTACACCGGGGAGCTGTTTTTT	CASSLKRLAGGSTYTGELFF
TRBV29-1	TRBJ1-5	-	-	TGCAGCGTTGGTAGTGGAGATCAGCCCCAGCATTTT	CSVGSGDQPQHF
TRBV3-1/TRBV3-2	TRBJ2-2	TRBD2	once	TGTGCCAGCAGTCGACTAGCGGGGGGGAGTACCGGGGAGCTGTTTTTT	CASSRLAGGSTGELFF
TRBV6-5	TRBJ1-4	-	-	TGTGCCAGCAGGCGGCAGGGGAAAAATGAAAAACTGTTTTTT	CASRRQGKNEKLFF
TRBV4-1	TRBJ2-7	-	-	TGCGCCAGCAGCCAAGCTGGGCTCGCGCCTAACGAGCAGTACTTC	CASSQAGLAPNEQYF
TRBV6-5	TRBJ2-7	-	-	TGTGCCAGCAGTTACTCTCAGTACGAGCAGTACTTC	CASSYSQYEQYF
TRBV5-4	TRBJ2-7	-	-	TGTGCCAGCAGCATCTACAGGGGGGACTATCCCTACGAGCAGTACTTC	CASSIYRGDYPYEQYF
TRBV11-2	TRBJ1-3	-	-	TGTGCCAGCAGCTTAGAATCAGGGTACGGAAACACCATATATTTT	CASSLESGYGNTIYF
TRBV18	TRBJ1-1	-	-	TGTGCCAGCTCAACGGAGAACCAAGCTTTCTTT	CASSTENQAFF
TRBV7-9	TRBJ2-3	-	-	TGTGCCAGCAGCTCCCGACGGGAGAGCACAGATACGCAGTATTTT	CASSSRRESTDTQYF
TRBV7-6	TRBJ1-4	TRBD1	-	TGTGCCAGCAGCGCCAACAGGGGGGTATTGGGAAAACTGTTTTTT	CASSANRGVLGKLFF
TRBV6-1	TRBJ1-5	-	-	TGTGCCAGCAGTGAGAGGTTCGGCAATCAGCCCCAGCATTTT	CASSERFGNQPQHF
TRBV5-1	TRBJ1-1	TRBD1	-	TGCGCCAGCAGCTGGGCGGGACAGGACCCGAACACTGAAGCTTTCTTT	CASSWAGQDPNTEAFF
TRBV7-9	TRBJ2-7	-	-	TGTGCCAGCAGCCGATTAGGGGGTGCCGAGCAGTACTTC	CASSRLGGAEQYF
TRBV6-5	TRBJ1-3	-	-	TGTGCCAGCAGACAGGGTGCTGGAAACACCATATATTTT	CASRQGAGNTIYF
TRBV28	TRBJ2-1	-	-	TGTGCCAGCAGTTTATTTGGCAGGGCGCCCGTCTTC	CASSLFGRAPVF
TRBV7-9	TRBJ2-5	TRBD2	-	TGTGCCAGCAGTCCACTAGCGGGGACCCAAGAGACCCAGTACTTC	CASSPLAGTQETQYF
TRBV28	TRBJ1-1	-	-	TGTGCCAGCAGTTTAGGGAAGGGGACTGAAGCTTTCTTT	CASSLGKGTEAFF
TRBV3-1/TRBV3-2	TRBJ1-2	-	-	TGTGCCAGCAGCCCGGGTCGGGGGTTCGGTCGTTCGGCCTATGGCTACACCTTC	CASSPGRGFGRSAYGYTF
TRBV27	TRBJ2-5	TRBD1	once	TGTGCCAGCAGTAGTAGGACAGGGGGGGAGACCCAGTACTTC	CASSSRTGGETQYF
TRBV15	TRBJ1-3	TRBD1	-	TGTGCCACCAGCACTTTACAGGGGGGGGCTGGAAACACCATATATTTT	CATSTLQGGAGNTIYF